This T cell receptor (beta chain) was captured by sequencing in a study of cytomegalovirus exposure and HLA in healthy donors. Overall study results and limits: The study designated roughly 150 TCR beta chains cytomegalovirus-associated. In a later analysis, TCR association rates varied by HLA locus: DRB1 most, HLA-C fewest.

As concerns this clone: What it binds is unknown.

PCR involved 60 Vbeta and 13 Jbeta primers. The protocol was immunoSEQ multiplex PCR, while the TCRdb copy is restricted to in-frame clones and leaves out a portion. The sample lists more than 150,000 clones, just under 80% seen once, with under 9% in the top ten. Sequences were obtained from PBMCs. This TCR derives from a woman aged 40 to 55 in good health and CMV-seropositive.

DNA of the CDR3: TGTGCCATCAGGGAAACAGGGGTGGTATCACCCCTCCACTTT. Translating gives CAIRETGVVSPLHF. This sequence joins TRBV10-3 and TRBJ1-6; 7 bases are a match to TRBD1. The trim removed 6 bases at V and 10 bases at J, leaving 9 bases unmatched. Germline V gene data show CDR1 as ENHRY and CDR2 as SYGVKD. The CDR3 runs to 14 residues.